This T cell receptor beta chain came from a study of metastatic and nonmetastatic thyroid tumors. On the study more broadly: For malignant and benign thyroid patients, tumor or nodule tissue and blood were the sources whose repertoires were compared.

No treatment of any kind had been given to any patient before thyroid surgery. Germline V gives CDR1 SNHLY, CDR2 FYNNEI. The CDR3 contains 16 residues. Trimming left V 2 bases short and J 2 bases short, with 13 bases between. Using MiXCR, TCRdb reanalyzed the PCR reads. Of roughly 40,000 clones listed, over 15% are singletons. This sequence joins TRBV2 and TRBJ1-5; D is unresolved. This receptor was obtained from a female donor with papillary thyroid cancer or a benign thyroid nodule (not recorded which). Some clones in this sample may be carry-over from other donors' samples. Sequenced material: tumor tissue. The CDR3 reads CASSEWSGLGNQPQHF. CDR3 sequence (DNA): TGTGCCAGCAGTGAATGGTCCGGGCTGGGCAATCAGCCCCAGCATTTT.